These 29 T cell receptor beta chains came from one sample sequenced in a study of blood T cell repertoires in COVID-19. Sequenced by immunoSEQ multiplex PCR; TCRdb stores in-frame clones only, minus some. The table shows about 280,000 clones, with around 90% occurring only once. Sequenced sample: peripheral blood. All receptors derive from a woman in her 40s who had recovered from COVID-19.

Comment on this clone: A much larger clone is a single base away; this may be a read error. The sample holds other DNA sequences that translate to the same CDR3. This chain uses TRBV27 with TRBJ2-7; D is unresolved. Deletions cut 4 bases from V and 0 bases from J, with 4 bases between. The germline CDR1 and CDR2 sequences are MNHEY and SMNVEV (reference sequence). CDR3 length: 12 amino acids. CDR3 sequence reads: CASSSSSYEQYF. The CDR3 nucleotides read TGTGCCAGCAGTTCGAGCTCCTACGAGCAGTACTTC.

This clone is a singleton in its sample. This chain joins TRBV5-8 and TRBJ2-1; 11 bases are a match to TRBD2. The CDR3 is 15 amino acids. In germline, CDR1 is SGHTS, CDR2 YDEGEE. V gave up 4 bases and J gave up 7 bases; unmatched junction bases: 7. The CDR3 sequence is CASSPSGRKTNEQFF. CDR3 coding DNA: TGTGCCAGCAGCCCTAGCGGGAGGAAAACGAATGAGCAGTTCTTC.

The chain uses TRBV12-3 or TRBV12-4 and TRBJ2-6, with D hard to call. The CDR3 consists of 13 residues. Trimming pared 8 bases from V and 4 bases from J, leaving 9 bases between. The CDR3 DNA follows: TGTGCCAGCCGCGGCTCGGGGGCCAACGTCCTGACTTTC. Protein: CASRGSGANVLTF.

This clone was observed a single time. This chain joins TRBV20-1 and TRBJ2-3; D unresolved. The germline V and J ends were trimmed by 2 bases and 5 bases, with 2 bases remaining between them. The CDR3 extends over 10 amino acids. Per germline, CDR1 DFQATT and CDR2 SNEGSKA (reference sequence). DNA of the CDR3: TGCAGTGCTAGACAAGATACGCAGTATTTT. It translates to CSARQDTQYF.

The chain joins TRBV19 to TRBJ2-5; the D gene is possibly TRBD2 (6 bases). This CDR3 comprises 15 residues. Per the germline V gene, CDR1 is LNHDA and CDR2 is SQIVND (reference sequence). V shed 1 base and J shed 4 bases, with 13 bases lying between them. In DNA form, the CDR3 reads TGTGCCAGTAGTATAGGGGGGAGGAATCGAGAGACCCAGTACTTC. Protein product: CASSIGGRNRETQYF.

V and J are TRBV18 and TRBJ1-6; tentative D call: TRBD1 (5 bases). The CDR3 spans 13 residues. The V end was cut by 2 bases, the J end by 8 bases, with 7 bases between. The V gene's germline CDR1 is KGHSH and CDR2 LQKENI. CDR3 amino acids: CASSPGGDSPLHF. The DNA for the CDR3 is TGTGCCAGCTCACCAGGGGGGGATTCACCCCTCCACTTT.

The V gene is TRBV5-4, the J gene TRBJ2-3; 9 bases line up with TRBD2. The germline V gene encodes CDR1 SGHNT and CDR2 YYREEE (reference sequence). CDR3 length: 16 amino acids. With 0 bases clipped from V and 2 bases from J, the junction kept 4 bases outside the gene matches. The DNA of the CDR3 is TGTGCCAGCAGCTTGGCGCTAGCGGGAACCACAGATACGCAGTATTTT. Amino acid sequence: CASSLALAGTTDTQYF.

As DNA, the CDR3 is TGTGCCAGTAAGGGGGGGGGTGCTTCGACCGGGGAGCTGTTTTTT. It codes for CASKGGGASTGELFF. The chain has TRBV6-5 and TRBJ2-2; a possible D gene is TRBD2 (7 bases). The ends were cut back, 9 bases at V and 5 bases at J, with 19 bases in the middle. Looked up from germline, CDR1 is MNHEY and CDR2 is SVGAGI. There are 15 residues in the CDR3.

This clone occurred once. Other DNA sequences in the same sample also yield this CDR3. The J gene is TRBJ1-1, the V gene TRBV6-6; possible D gene TRBD1, 6 bases. Germline CDR1 reads MNHNY; CDR2 reads SVGAGI (reference sequence). The CDR3 has 15 amino acids. V was pared by 7 bases and J by 1 base, with 16 bases between. The CDR3 coding sequence is TGTGCCAGCAACACGTTAGGGGGATCGAACACTGAAGCTTTCTTT. It encodes CASNTLGGSNTEAFF.

The chain carries TRBV18 and TRBJ2-7, with TRBD1 matching over 8 bases. The V gene's germline CDR1 is KGHSH and CDR2 LQKENI. V was clipped by 5 bases and J by 1 base; unmatched bases: 10. CDR3 size: 16 residues. The CDR3, as DNA: TGTGCCAGCTCAGCGACCGGGACAGGCAAGTCCTACGAGCAGTACTTC. Protein: CASSATGTGKSYEQYF. The full variable domain, rest sourced from reference TRBV18 and TRBJ2-7, is NAGVMQNPRHLVRRRGQEARLRCSPMKGHSHVYWYRQLPEEGLKFMVYLQKENIIDESGMPKERFSAEFPKEGPSILRIQQVVRGDSAAYFCASSATGTGKSYEQYFGPGTRLTVT.

This clone was found a few times. The rearrangement links TRBV24-1 to TRBJ1-3, with TRBD1 as a possible D gene (6 bases). Between the trimmed V and J ends, which lost 1 base and 3 bases, there was a span of 9 bases. Germline-derived CDR1 and CDR2 are KGHDR and SFDVKD. The CDR3 is made up of 15 amino acids. In DNA form, the CDR3 reads TGTGCCACCAGTGATTTAAGGACAGTTGGAAACACCATATATTTT. This translates into CATSDLRTVGNTIYF.

The rearrangement joins TRBV5-1 to TRBJ2-7, with D possibly matching TRBD1 (6 bases). The CDR3 has 13 residues. Between the trimmed V and J ends, which lost 4 bases and 6 bases, there was a span of 14 bases. Per germline, CDR1 SGHRS and CDR2 YFSETQ. CDR3 in amino acids: CASSPGTSGEQYF. For the CDR3, the DNA is TGCGCCAGCAGCCCCGGGACATCGGGCGAGCAGTACTTC.

This rearrangement joins TRBV24-1 to TRBJ1-2; possible D gene TRBD1, 6 bases. Between the trimmed V and J ends, which lost 3 bases and 2 bases, there was a span of 9 bases. The CDR3 is 14 amino acids. Germline V CDR1 and CDR2: KGHDR, SFDVKD. The chain's CDR3 is CATSDTQGNYGYTF. The CDR3 nucleotides read TGTGCCACCAGTGATACCCAGGGGAACTATGGCTACACCTTC.

The rearrangement uses TRBV21-1 and TRBJ2-1; the DNA was not compared with TRBD2, the D call given in the table. TRBV21-1 is a documented pseudogene. This CDR3 contains 18 residues. The chain's CDR3 is CASSKDPPGAPENNEQFF. The DNA for the CDR3 is TGTGCCAGCAGCAAAGACCCACCGGGAGCGCCCGAAAACAATGAGCAGTTCTTC.

V gene TRBV30 combines with J gene TRBJ1-1; 8 positions match TRBD1. Germline loops: CDR1 GTSNPN, CDR2 SVGIG (reference sequence). V gave up 8 bases and J gave up 2 bases; unmatched junction bases: 4. CDR3 length: 12 residues. The CDR3 region has the DNA TGTGCCGGAGACAGGGGAAACACTGAAGCTTTCTTT. It specifies CAGDRGNTEAFF.

V gene TRBV7-6 combines with J gene TRBJ2-4; 7 positions agree with TRBD1. Trimming cost V 3 bases and J 5 bases; bases outside gene matches: 1. Germline V gene data show CDR1 as SGHVS and CDR2 as FNYEAQ. The CDR3 has 13 residues. CDR3 DNA: TGTGCCAGCAGCTTGGACAGGCAAAACATTCAGTACTTC. Protein sequence: CASSLDRQNIQYF.

CDR3 residues: CASSPWTSETDTQYF. The DNA of the CDR3 is TGTGCCAGCAGCCCGTGGACTAGCGAGACAGATACGCAGTATTTT. This rearrangement joins TRBV7-2 to TRBJ2-3; TRBD2 aligns across 9 bases. With V trimmed by 5 bases and J by 3 bases, 6 bases remained unmatched. The CDR3 loop spans 15 amino acids. The germline CDR1 and CDR2 sequences are SGHTA and FQGNSA.

This chain links TRBV11-2 with TRBJ2-3; 7 nucleotides line up with TRBD2. Trimming took 5 bases from V and 8 from J; bases not matched to a gene: 4. The CDR3 is 12 amino acids. Germline lookup yields CDR1 SGHAT and CDR2 FQNNGV. As DNA, the CDR3 is TGTGCCAGCAGCCCCCCGGGGGGTACGCAGTATTTT. This codes for CASSPPGGTQYF.

The gene calls are TRBV10-3 and TRBJ2-3, with 10 bases aligning to TRBD2. Germline assignment: CDR1 ENHRY and CDR2 SYGVKD. The V segment lost 5 bases and the J segment 4 bases; nucleotides outside the gene matches: 6. The CDR3 is 15 residues long. CDR3 in amino acids: CAISPGLAFPDTQYF. CDR3 in DNA: TGTGCCATCAGTCCGGGACTAGCGTTTCCAGATACGCAGTATTTT.

The J gene is TRBJ1-1, the V gene TRBV6-2 or TRBV6-3; TRBD1 matches 7 bases. The germline gives CDR1 MNHEY, CDR2 SVGEGT. The CDR3 sequence is 14 residues long. V trimming: 4 bases; J trimming: 3 bases; junction bases outside the gene matches: 5. CDR3 sequence reads: CASSLGGGDTEAFF. The CDR3 nucleotides read TGTGCCAGCAGTTTAGGGGGCGGAGACACTGAAGCTTTCTTT.

The chain uses TRBV11-3 and TRBJ2-7; weak D call: TRBD2 (6 bases). Trimming took off 10 bases at V and 5 bases at J, with 15 bases between the two ends. The CDR3 runs 12 residues. The germline V gene has CDR1 SGHNT and CDR2 YENEEA. CDR3 in DNA: TGTGCCACCCGGGACTCCCAGAACGAGCAGTACTTC. Translated: CATRDSQNEQYF.

The gene calls are TRBV11-1 and TRBJ1-1, with 7 bases fitting TRBD1. CDR1 and CDR2 (germline): SGHAT, FQDESV (reference sequence). The CDR3 totals 15 residues. After removal of 1 base from V and 3 bases from J, the junction contained 5 bases not matched to a gene. CDR3 in DNA: TGTGCCAGCAGCTTAGGGGTAGGGGGCTACACTGAAGCTTTCTTT. It is translated as CASSLGVGGYTEAFF.

The chain is built from TRBV30 and TRBJ2-7; 7 bases align to TRBD1. The CDR3 length is 15 residues. J was trimmed by 2 bases and V by 3 bases; bases with no gene match: 10. Germline CDR1 GTSNPN, CDR2 SVGIG (reference sequence). The CDR3 reads CAWSLRQGPPYEQYF. The CDR3 DNA follows: TGTGCCTGGAGCCTTAGACAGGGACCTCCCTACGAGCAGTACTTC.

The rearrangement links TRBV10-3 to TRBJ1-6; no reliable D call. Germline loops: CDR1 ENHRY, CDR2 SYGVKD. This CDR3 region has 15 residues. Trimming pared 3 bases from V and 5 bases from J, leaving 11 bases between. This CDR3 reads CAISDFRGDNSPLHF. The CDR3 bases are TGTGCCATCAGTGATTTTCGGGGAGATAATTCACCCCTCCACTTT.

The V call is TRBV7-3, the J call TRBJ1-2, with a tentative D call TRBD1 (6 bases). CDR1 is SGHTA and CDR2 is FQGTGA in the germline V gene. The CDR3 totals 15 residues. V shed 8 bases and J shed 0 bases, with 16 bases lying between them. The CDR3 DNA is TGTGCCAGCCGGGAAACAGGGACACCTAACTATGGCTACACCTTC. It translates to CASRETGTPNYGYTF.

The genes are TRBV5-1 and TRBJ2-1, with D unclear. V dropped 4 bases and J dropped 9 bases, with 11 bases sitting between them. From germline, CDR1 is SGHRS and CDR2 YFSETQ. The CDR3 has 12 amino acids. The CDR3 is CASSPRGSEQFF. CDR3 coding DNA: TGCGCCAGCAGCCCCCGAGGCAGTGAGCAGTTCTTC.

The gene calls are TRBV12-3 or TRBV12-4 and TRBJ1-2; D remains ambiguous. V was clipped by 4 bases and J by 8 bases, with 14 bases between them. The CDR3 loop spans 13 amino acids. Here the CDR3 reads CASSSRVVDGYTF. The CDR3 nucleotides read TGTGCCAGCAGTTCGAGGGTGGTGGACGGCTACACCTTC.

The J gene is TRBJ2-1, the V gene TRBV29-1, with TRBD1 identical over 8 bases. Per germline, CDR1 SQVTM and CDR2 ANQGSEA. The length of the CDR3 is 14 residues. Trimming cost V 6 bases and J 12 bases; bases outside gene matches: 16. CDR3 loop: CSVLWTGQAGAQFF. The DNA for the CDR3 is TGCAGCGTCCTTTGGACGGGACAGGCTGGGGCGCAGTTCTTC.

The V gene is TRBV5-8, the J gene TRBJ1-1, with D perhaps TRBD1 (5 bases). V lost 2 bases to trimming and J lost 5 bases, with 10 bases between them. Germline CDR1 and CDR2: SGHTS and YDEGEE. The CDR3 runs 13 residues. The CDR3 region has the DNA TGTGCCAGCAGCTTTCGGGGGAGGACTGAAGCTTTCTTT. Its translation: CASSFRGRTEAFF.